This entry lists 2 T cell receptor beta chains sequenced from one sample in a study of PD-L1 blockade in urothelial cancer. Time point noted: peripheral blood 6 weeks after treatment start. Generated by immunoSEQ multiplex PCR, the TCRdb table keeps only in-frame clones and is missing some. The sample has about 120,000 clones, roughly 90% seen once; the top ten hold 3% to 4%. Sequenced here: PBMCs, sampled around atezolizumab (anti-PD-L1) treatment. The receptors originated from a man aged 55 to 70 with urothelial cancer.

The chain's CDR3 is CASSLAQGASDTQYF. In nucleotides, the CDR3 is TGCGCCAGCAGCTTGGCCCAGGGGGCTTCAGATACGCAGTATTTT. The chain recombines TRBV5-1 with TRBJ2-3, with 8 positions matching TRBD1. The CDR3 has 15 residues. Trimming took 0 bases from V and 4 from J; bases not matched to a gene: 4. CDR1 is SGHRS, CDR2 YFSETQ, per germline.

The chain links TRBV7-6 to TRBJ2-7; 7 bases fit TRBD1. Germline-derived CDR1 and CDR2 are SGHVS and FNYEAQ. This CDR3 has 14 residues. The ends lost 4 bases at V and 1 base at J; junction bases unmatched: 4. The CDR3 region is CASSSRQGSYEQYF. The CDR3 nucleotides are TGTGCCAGCAGCTCACGACAGGGATCCTACGAGCAGTACTTC.